Each of the 18 T cell receptor beta chains below was sequenced from the same sample in a study of response to subunit inactivated influenza vaccine. Each CDR3 protein gets one entry after TCRdb re-called the RT-PCR reads with MiXCR. Of approximately 250,000 distinct CDR3 sequences listed, roughly an eighth are singletons. The sequencing here drew on non-naive T cells sorted from PBMCs, taken less than 15 days before vaccination. The receptors derive from a man in his forties or fifties who received an inactivated influenza vaccine.

This clonotype turned up a few times. The chain has TRBV29-1 and TRBJ2-6; no reliable D call. V lost 5 bases and J lost 0, with 17 bases in between. The CDR3 has 17 residues. Per germline, CDR1 SQVTM and CDR2 ANQGSEA. CDR3 loop: CSVSETLPLSGANVLTF. The CDR3 DNA reads TGCAGCGTTAGCGAGACCCTCCCTCTCTCTGGGGCCAACGTCCTGACTTTC.

The V call is TRBV6-2 or TRBV6-3, the J call TRBJ2-1, with D maybe TRBD1 (6 bases). Germline values: CDR1 MNHEY, CDR2 SVGEGT. The ends were cut back, 0 bases at V and 2 bases at J, with 11 bases in the middle. CDR3 size: 16 residues. CDR3 nucleotide sequence: TGTGCCAGCAGTTACTCACAGGGTCGCGCCTACAATGAGCAGTTCTTC. It is translated as CASSYSQGRAYNEQFF.

The DNA of the CDR3 is TGTGCCAGCAGTGAAATCCCCGGGACAGGGTTGGATGAGCAGTTCTTC. This codes for CASSEIPGTGLDEQFF. The genes are TRBV2 and TRBJ2-1; 9 bases are shared with TRBD1. The CDR3 is made up of 16 amino acids. The V and J ends lost 2 bases and 8 bases, in that order; junction bases with no gene match: 10. The germline V gene encodes CDR1 SNHLY and CDR2 FYNNEI.

This chain connects TRBV6-1 to TRBJ1-2; D might be TRBD1 (6 bases). The CDR3 length is 14 residues. Germline V CDR1 and CDR2: MNHNS, SASEGT. The V and J ends lost 7 bases and 2 bases respectively, with 14 bases between them. The CDR3 DNA sequence: TGTGCCAGCATCCGGACAGTGGGAAACTATGGCTACACCTTC. Protein product: CASIRTVGNYGYTF.

This chain links TRBV12-3 or TRBV12-4 with TRBJ2-5; 14 bases map to TRBD2. This CDR3 contains 20 residues. V shed 5 bases and J 5 bases; nucleotides not matched to a gene: 19. The CDR3 sequence: CASSRGTSGSGGRNRETQYF. The CDR3 DNA follows: TGTGCCAGCAGTCGAGGGACTAGCGGGAGCGGGGGCCGTAACCGGGAGACCCAGTACTTC.

The rearrangement links TRBV5-4 to TRBJ2-3; TRBD2 agrees at 9 bases. The CDR3 is 17 amino acids. Germline lookup yields CDR1 SGHNT and CDR2 YYREEE (reference sequence). The ends lost 0 bases at V and 0 bases at J; junction bases unmatched: 5. CDR3: CASSLVAGGRSTDTQYF. CDR3 bases: TGTGCCAGCAGCTTGGTGGCGGGAGGGCGTAGCACAGATACGCAGTATTTT.

This clonotype was observed many times. This chain's CDR3 is CASSLAGEAVQETQYF. The CDR3 DNA is TGTGCCAGCAGCTTAGCTGGTGAGGCAGTACAAGAGACCCAGTACTTC. The chain couples TRBV7-9 to TRBJ2-5; no firm D call. The CDR3 sequence is 16 residues long. Germline V gene lookup returns CDR1 SEHNR and CDR2 FQNEAQ (reference sequence). The germline V and J ends were trimmed by 0 bases and 2 bases, with 13 bases remaining between them.

The V call is TRBV7-8, the J call TRBJ2-7; no definite D call. The CDR3 length is 14 residues. CDR1 is SGHVS and CDR2 is FQNEAQ in the germline V gene. Trimming removed 3 bases from V and 0 bases from J, with 9 bases in between. CDR3 sequence reads: CASSLPASSYEQYF. The CDR3 nucleotides are TGTGCCAGCAGCTTGCCAGCGTCCTCCTACGAGCAGTACTTC.

This clonotype occurred a few times. J is TRBJ2-7 and V is TRBV29-1; TRBD1 matches 11 bases. From germline, CDR1 is SQVTM and CDR2 ANQGSEA. The length of the CDR3 is 14 residues. The V gene end was trimmed by 6 bases and the J gene end by 5 bases; junction bases not matched to a gene: 9. CDR3 region: CSVARTGGFHEQYF. The CDR3 region has the DNA TGCAGCGTCGCAAGGACAGGGGGCTTTCACGAGCAGTACTTC.

This clonotype was seen repeatedly, ten times or more. This rearrangement joins TRBV5-1 to TRBJ1-5, with TRBD1 matching over 10 bases. Germline V CDR1 and CDR2: SGHRS, YFSETQ. With 5 bases clipped from V and 6 bases from J, the junction kept 8 bases outside the gene matches. The CDR3 runs 15 residues. CDR3 region: CASRSGTGAAQPQHF. Here the CDR3 DNA reads TGCGCCAGCAGATCCGGGACAGGGGCCGCTCAGCCCCAGCATTTT.

This clonotype has just a few counts. CDR3 in DNA: TGCAGTGCTAGACGAATTGGAAGCGGGAGCTATGAGCAGTTCTTC. It translates to CSARRIGSGSYEQFF. The rearrangement uses TRBV20-1 and TRBJ2-1, with 8 bases matching TRBD2. CDR3 length: 15 residues. V lost 2 bases to trimming and J lost 8 bases; unmatched junction nucleotides: 11. Germline V gene sequence: CDR1 DFQATT, CDR2 SNEGSKA (reference sequence).

This clonotype was seen a few times. Here the CDR3 DNA reads TGTGCCAGCAGAACAGGACTAGCGGCCTCCACGACCCAGTACTTC. Its translation: CASRTGLAASTTQYF. V usage is TRBV6-1 and J usage is TRBJ2-5, with TRBD2 matching 10 bases. This CDR3 has 15 amino acids. CDR1 is MNHNS and CDR2 is SASEGT in the germline V gene. Trimming took 6 bases from V and 7 from J; bases not matched to a gene: 11.

The chain joins TRBV7-7 to TRBJ2-1, with a tentative D call TRBD2 (6 bases). The V and J ends lost 1 base and 0 bases respectively, with 13 bases between them. The length of the CDR3 is 17 residues. The germline V gene encodes CDR1 SSHAT and CDR2 FNYEAQ (reference sequence). For the CDR3, the DNA is TGTGCCAGCAGCTTAGGTTCCCAGGGAGGCTCCTACAATGAGCAGTTCTTC. Its translation is CASSLGSQGGSYNEQFF.

This clonotype has a handful of counts. CDR3: CASTLGTGELFF. In DNA form, the CDR3 reads TGTGCCAGCACTTTGGGCACCGGGGAGCTGTTTTTT. The gene calls are TRBV25-1 and TRBJ2-2, with D unresolved. Germline V gene data show CDR1 as MGHDK and CDR2 as SYGVNS. The CDR3 loop spans 12 amino acids. Trimming left V 7 bases short and J 4 bases short, with 7 bases between.

The table lists this clonotype with many counts. The J gene is TRBJ2-7, the V gene TRBV20-1; unclear D gene. The germline V gene has CDR1 DFQATT and CDR2 SNEGSKA (reference sequence). Deletions cut 5 bases from V and 3 bases from J, with 5 bases between. This CDR3 has 10 amino acids. The CDR3 here is CSAANYEQYF. The CDR3 DNA follows: TGCAGTGCTGCCAACTACGAGCAGTACTTC.

The V call is TRBV4-1, the J call TRBJ2-2; 8 nucleotides align to TRBD2. The J segment lost 4 bases and the V segment lost 4 bases, leaving 2 bases of the junction unmatched. This CDR3 is built from 14 residues. Looked up from germline, CDR1 is MGHRA and CDR2 is YSYEKL. CDR3: CASSLGTSTGELFF. The DNA for the CDR3 is TGCGCCAGCAGCCTGGGGACTAGCACCGGGGAGCTGTTTTTT.

This clonotype has more than one count but fewer than ten. This sequence joins TRBV7-2 and TRBJ2-1; 8 nucleotides match TRBD1. J gave up 6 bases and V 8 bases, and 15 bases lay outside the gene matches. The CDR3 loop spans 16 amino acids. Looked up from germline, CDR1 is SGHTA and CDR2 is FQGNSA. Here the CDR3 DNA reads TGTGCCAGCGGACGTCCCCGGGACAGGAGATTCAATGAGCAGTTCTTC. Its translation: CASGRPRDRRFNEQFF. The whole variable domain, filled in from reference TRBV7-2 and TRBJ2-1, reads GAGVSQSPSNKVTEKGKDVELRCDPISGHTALYWYRQSLGQGLEFLIYFQGNSAPDKSGLPSDRFSAERTGGSVSTLTIQRTQQEDSAVYLCASGRPRDRRFNEQFFGPGTRLTVL.

The V call is TRBV11-1, the J call TRBJ1-1; 7 bases line up with TRBD1. Germline V gene data show CDR1 as SGHAT and CDR2 as FQDESV (reference sequence). The CDR3 has 16 amino acids. The junction had 8 bases not matched to a gene; V was cut back by 4 bases and J by 0 bases. CDR3 nucleotide sequence: TGTGCCAGCAGCTGGGGGATGACAGGGCTGAACACTGAAGCTTTCTTT. Translating gives CASSWGMTGLNTEAFF. The complete variable domain, with remaining parts taken from reference TRBV11-1 and TRBJ1-1, reads EAEVAQSPRYKITEKSQAVAFWCDPISGHATLYWYRQILGQGPELLVQFQDESVVDDSQLPKDRFSAERLKGVDSTLKIQPAELGDSAMYLCASSWGMTGLNTEAFFGQGTRLTVV.